The next 15 T cell receptor beta chains were all read from a single sample in a study of T cells in Graves' hyperthyroidism and ophthalmopathy. TCR beta CDR3 region amplification was performed from RNA transcripts. Researchers ran a first-round RT-PCR on the TCR CDR3 using the HTBI primer set. TCRdb reanalysed the multiplex PCR reads using MiXCR and keeps one entry per CDR3 protein. Among around 440,000 distinct CDR3 sequences listed, 15% to 17% were seen once. The specimen sequenced was blood. These receptors originate from a woman between 18 and 29 years old with Graves' hyperthyroidism.

This clonotype was counted at least ten times. The rearrangement uses TRBV5-1 and TRBJ2-7; 7 bases are shared with TRBD2. Germline loops: CDR1 SGHRS, CDR2 YFSETQ. This CDR3 spans 15 amino acids. With 2 bases clipped from V and 13 bases from J, the junction kept 18 bases outside the gene matches. The CDR3 here is CASSFGSSGPLRRYF. In DNA form, the CDR3 reads TGCGCCAGCAGCTTCGGGTCTAGCGGACCTCTACGGCGCTACTTC.

Comment on this clonotype: Compared with germline, one end of the junction differs, possibly owing to a read error. The chain recombines TRBV10-3 with TRBJ2-1, with 10 bases identical to TRBD2. CDR1 is ENHRY, CDR2 SYGVKD, per germline. This CDR3 has 17 amino acids. The CDR3 spells CAISEIRGAGGYNGQFF. Written as DNA, the CDR3 is TGTGCCATCAGTGAAATTCGCGGAGCGGGGGGGTACAATGGGCAGTTCTTC.

The gene calls are TRBV15 and TRBJ2-2, with no clear D. The CDR3 sequence is 14 residues long. V was clipped by 0 bases and J by 4 bases, with 6 bases between them. Germline-derived CDR1 and CDR2 are LNHNV and YYDKDF (reference sequence). CDR3 in DNA: TGTGCCACCAGCAGAGATCCCCTCACCGGGGAGCTGTTTTTT. Residues: CATSRDPLTGELFF.

The rearrangement links TRBV5-1 to TRBJ2-4, with D perhaps TRBD2 (5 bases). V lost 4 bases to trimming and J lost 2 bases, with 19 bases between them. CDR1 SGHRS and CDR2 YFSETQ come from the germline V gene. This CDR3 comprises 17 residues. The CDR3 coding sequence is TGCGCCAGCAGCCCCCGTCAGGACCCGGGGTCCAAAAACATTCAGTACTTC. The encoded protein is CASSPRQDPGSKNIQYF.

This clonotype was counted many times. The chain has TRBV20-1 and TRBJ2-7, with a weak D call TRBD2 (5 bases). Germline-derived CDR1 and CDR2 are DFQATT and SNEGSKA (reference sequence). CDR3 size: 11 residues. V lost 3 bases and J 3 bases, leaving 6 bases between the germline ends. DNA of the CDR3: TGCAGTGCTAGCGGACTCTACGAGCAGTACTTC. Its translation is CSASGLYEQYF.

The CDR3 protein is CASSLTLANNEQFF. The CDR3 nucleotides are TGTGCCAGCAGCTTAACCTTAGCGAACAATGAGCAGTTCTTC. The chain is built from TRBV7-3 and TRBJ2-1, with TRBD2 as a possible D gene (5 bases). V dropped 0 bases and J dropped 5 bases, with 8 bases sitting between them. From germline, CDR1 is SGHTA and CDR2 FQGTGA. This CDR3 spans 14 amino acids.

The chain combines TRBV20-1 with TRBJ2-7; 7 nucleotides align to TRBD2. J was trimmed by 0 bases and V by 2 bases; bases with no gene match: 1. Germline CDR1 DFQATT, CDR2 SNEGSKA (reference sequence). CDR3 size: 13 residues. The CDR3 nucleotides read TGCAGTGCTAGACGGACTAGCTCCTACGAGCAGTACTTC. Translated: CSARRTSSYEQYF.

This clonotype has ten or more counts. The chain has TRBV10-3 and TRBJ2-7; D possibly corresponds to TRBD1 (7 bases). V was clipped by 6 bases and J by 7 bases, with 22 bases between them. This CDR3 has 15 residues. The germline gives CDR1 ENHRY, CDR2 SYGVKD. The CDR3 here is CAISEKTGRSGEQYF. The CDR3 DNA reads as TGTGCCATCAGCGAGAAGACAGGGAGGTCGGGTGAGCAGTACTTC.

This clonotype came up once. The J gene is TRBJ1-5, the V gene TRBV2; D gene unclear. Germline V gene data show CDR1 as SNHLY and CDR2 as FYNNEI. Trimming took 6 bases from V and 4 from J, leaving 13 bases between them. The CDR3 consists of 14 residues. The CDR3 here is CASRIGAANQPQHF. CDR3 DNA: TGTGCCAGCAGGATAGGCGCAGCAAATCAGCCCCAGCATTTT.

The chain joins TRBV5-8 to TRBJ2-1, with 11 bases identical to TRBD1. Germline values: CDR1 SGHTS, CDR2 YDEGEE. With V trimmed by 3 bases and J by 8 bases, 4 bases remained unmatched. The length of the CDR3 is 14 residues. The CDR3 sequence is CASSSWTGGDEQFF. In nucleotides, the CDR3 is TGTGCCAGCAGCTCCTGGACAGGGGGCGATGAGCAGTTCTTC.

The rearrangement joins TRBV10-3 to TRBJ1-4, with D unclear. The CDR3 sequence is 13 residues long. V was trimmed by 4 bases and J by 4 bases, leaving 7 bases between them. CDR1 ENHRY and CDR2 SYGVKD come from the germline V gene. CDR3 protein: CAISVSDNEKLFF. CDR3 bases: TGTGCCATCAGTGTATCGGATAATGAAAAACTGTTTTTT.

V and J are TRBV28 and TRBJ2-7; 10 bases map to TRBD2. Germline CDR1 is MDHEN and CDR2 is SYDVKM. The trim removed 3 bases at V and 4 bases at J, leaving 3 bases unmatched. There are 14 residues in the CDR3. This CDR3 is CASSFGTSVYEQYF. CDR3 DNA: TGTGCCAGCAGTTTTGGGACTAGCGTTTACGAGCAGTACTTC. The whole variable domain, remainder taken from reference TRBV28 and TRBJ2-7, is DVKVTQSSRYLVKRTGEKVFLECVQDMDHENMFWYRQDPGLGLRLIYFSYDVKMKEKGDIPEGYSVSREKKERFSLILESASTNQTSMYLCASSFGTSVYEQYFGPGTRLTVT.

In this sample, this clonotype turned up many times. The chain couples TRBV11-3 to TRBJ2-4; D assignment may be TRBD1 or TRBD2 (5 bases each). V was cut by 2 bases and J by 4 bases, with 12 bases left in between. Germline lookup yields CDR1 SGHNT and CDR2 YENEEA. This CDR3 has 15 amino acids. CDR3 residues: CASSLPGDGKNIQYF. The CDR3 nucleotides read TGTGCCAGCAGCTTACCTGGGGACGGAAAAAACATTCAGTACTTC.

This clonotype was observed at least ten times. This chain links TRBV5-1 with TRBJ2-7; D call uncertain. Germline values: CDR1 SGHRS, CDR2 YFSETQ. V shed 0 bases and J shed 6 bases, with 10 bases lying between them. CDR3 length equals 13 residues. For the CDR3, the DNA is TGCGCCAGCAGCTTGGAATACCCCTCCGAGCAGTACTTC. Translation gives CASSLEYPSEQYF.

The V call is TRBV28, the J call TRBJ2-7; D is uncertain. This CDR3 is 14 amino acids long. From germline, CDR1 is MDHEN and CDR2 SYDVKM. V was shortened by 8 bases and J by 0 bases, with 14 bases between the two germline ends. CDR3 protein: CASQTSVGSYEQYF. The CDR3 region has the DNA TGTGCCAGCCAAACGTCCGTGGGCTCCTACGAGCAGTACTTC.